The 8 T cell receptor beta chains below were found in one sample sequenced in a study of monozygotic twins with inflammatory bowel disease. TCRdb re-called the 5' RACE reads and catalogs CDR3 proteins one per entry, DNA excluded. With over 200,000 distinct CDR3 sequences in the sample, the ten largest clones hold roughly 1.5%. Sequencing was performed on blood. The receptors here all came from a human donor with ulcerative colitis or Crohn's disease, or a healthy co-twin of an affected twin (not recorded which).

The chain carries TRBV18 and TRBJ2-2; without DNA, the TCRdb call of TRBD1 cannot be checked. The CDR3 consists of 16 residues. The germline V gene encodes CDR1 KGHSH and CDR2 LQKENI. The CDR3 region is CASSPRTGGDTGELFF.

The V and J genes are TRBV5-4 and TRBJ2-7; without DNA, the TCRdb call of TRBD2 cannot be checked. CDR1 and CDR2 from the germline V gene are SGHNT and YYREEE (reference sequence). This CDR3 has 14 residues. The CDR3 sequence is CASSLGQGLYEQYF. Supplemented by reference TRBV5-4 and TRBJ2-7, the full variable domain reads ETGVTQSPTHLIKTRGQQVTLRCSSQSGHNTVSWYQQALGQGPQFIFQYYREEENGRGNFPPRFSGLQFPNYSSELNVNALELDDSALYLCASSLGQGLYEQYFGPGTRLTVT.

CDR3 sequence: CASSYRGGPEQFF. The chain has TRBV6-5 and TRBJ2-1; TCRdb proposes TRBD1, but this gene call is untestable without DNA. CDR1 is MNHEY and CDR2 is SVGAGI in the germline V gene. This CDR3 spans 13 amino acids.

The chain employs TRBV12-3 or TRBV12-4 and TRBJ2-1; as DNA is missing, the TRBD1 call by TCRdb cannot be tested. The CDR3 is made up of 13 amino acids. The CDR3 protein is CASSRVGTPRRFF.

The chain combines TRBV2 with TRBJ2-7; TCRdb returns TRBD2, unconfirmable since there is no DNA. The CDR3 is 18 amino acids. Germline V gives CDR1 SNHLY, CDR2 FYNNEI. CDR3 sequence: CASSSMKSILKGSYEQYF.

The V and J genes are TRBV20-1 and TRBJ2-3; TCRdb's assignment of TRBD2 cannot be checked, as there is no DNA. Germline V gives CDR1 DFQATT, CDR2 SNEGSKA (reference sequence). This CDR3 is built from 15 residues. This CDR3 is CSARPSGGSTDTQYF.

The V and J genes are TRBV6-5 and TRBJ2-5; TCRdb gives TRBD2 as the D gene, but with no DNA this cannot be confirmed. The germline V gene has CDR1 MNHEY and CDR2 SVGAGI. CDR3 length: 16 amino acids. The CDR3: CASSSKLGSGQETQYF.

This rearrangement joins TRBV7-3 to TRBJ2-5; as DNA is missing, the TRBD2 call by TCRdb cannot be tested. The CDR3 contains 15 residues. Germline CDR1 SGHTA, CDR2 FQGTGA. CDR3 in amino acids: CASRASGGAPETQYF.